The 20 T cell receptor beta chains reported below all come from one sample, sequenced in a study of blood T cell repertoires in COVID-19. This table comes from immunoSEQ multiplex PCR, and its TCRdb copy is limited to in-frame clones, with some not included. The data hold 300,000 or so clones, with about 85% observed a single time. Input material: peripheral blood. These receptor sequences come from a woman between 45 and 65 years old with active or convalescent COVID-19.

The chain recombines TRBV4-1 with TRBJ2-1; 8 bases agree with TRBD2. V lost 1 base, J lost 4 bases, and 6 bases stayed unmatched. This CDR3 contains 16 residues. CDR1 is MGHRA and CDR2 is YSYEKL in the germline V gene. CDR3 loop: CASSQGRGRTYNEQFF. The CDR3 DNA is TGCGCCAGCAGCCAAGGGCGCGGGAGGACATACAATGAGCAGTTCTTC.

This sequence joins TRBV3-1 (or the pseudogene TRBV3-2) and TRBJ1-1, with D possibly being TRBD1 (5 bases). Looked up from germline, CDR1 is LGHDT and CDR2 is YNNKEL (reference sequence). This CDR3 has 13 residues. Trimming left V 3 bases short and J 5 bases short, with 10 bases between. The CDR3 sequence is CASSQGRGTEAFF. The CDR3 DNA sequence: TGTGCCAGCAGCCAGGGAAGGGGAACTGAAGCTTTCTTT.

The genes are TRBV10-2 and TRBJ1-2, with 10 nucleotides matching TRBD1. Per the germline V gene, CDR1 is WSHSY and CDR2 is SAAADI. V trimming: 8 bases; J trimming: 6 bases; junction bases outside the gene matches: 6. This CDR3 comprises 13 residues. Written as DNA, the CDR3 is TGCGCCAGCTTCGACAGGGGGCTGGATGGCTACACCTTC. Translation gives CASFDRGLDGYTF.

V and J are TRBV20-1 and TRBJ2-7; 15 nucleotides line up with TRBD2. The CDR3 covers 15 residues. Germline values: CDR1 DFQATT, CDR2 SNEGSKA (reference sequence). The junction had 5 bases not matched to a gene; V was cut back by 3 bases and J by 5 bases. CDR3 amino acids: CSASWTSGRAHEQYF. The CDR3, as DNA: TGCAGTGCTAGTTGGACTAGCGGGAGGGCCCACGAGCAGTACTTC.

The chain is built from TRBV29-1 and TRBJ2-7; 8 bases align to TRBD2. Per germline, CDR1 SQVTM and CDR2 ANQGSEA. This CDR3 is 13 amino acids long. Germline trimming cut 5 bases from V and 6 bases from J; bases unmatched to any gene: 9. The CDR3, as DNA: TGCAGCGTTAAGGGACTAGATATTCTCGAGCAGTACTTC. Translating gives CSVKGLDILEQYF.

The chain employs TRBV7-9 and TRBJ2-7; 8 bases are shared with TRBD2. V lost 6 bases, J lost 2 bases, and 3 bases stayed unmatched. The CDR3 has 13 amino acids. Germline-derived CDR1 and CDR2 are SEHNR and FQNEAQ (reference sequence). CDR3 nucleotides: TGTGCCAGCAGGGCGGGAGGCACCTACGAGCAGTACTTC. It yields the protein CASRAGGTYEQYF.

The CDR3 here is CASSDSTTGGYTF. In DNA, the CDR3 is TGTGCCAGCAGTGACTCGACGACAGGGGGCTACACCTTC. The chain links TRBV6-4 to TRBJ1-2; TRBD1 matches 7 bases. J was trimmed by 8 bases and V by 0 bases; bases with no gene match: 3. The CDR3 is 13 amino acids. The V gene's germline CDR1 is MRHNA and CDR2 SNTAGT.

This sequence joins TRBV4-1 and TRBJ2-7, with D possibly matching TRBD2 (5 bases). The CDR3 length is 16 residues. Between the trimmed V and J ends, which lost 1 base and 7 bases, there was a span of 20 bases. The germline CDR1 and CDR2 sequences are MGHRA and YSYEKL. The CDR3 reads CASSQAAGPAAREQYF. CDR3 sequence (DNA): TGCGCCAGCAGCCAAGCCGCGGGCCCCGCCGCGAGAGAGCAGTACTTC.

This chain connects TRBV5-1 to TRBJ1-6; the match to TRBD1 covers 9 bases. Germline CDR1 is SGHRS and CDR2 is YFSETQ. This CDR3 contains 15 residues. Trimming cost V 3 bases and J 6 bases; bases outside gene matches: 4. The CDR3 sequence: CASSWGTGSNSPLHF. The CDR3 DNA is TGCGCCAGCAGCTGGGGGACAGGGTCTAATTCACCCCTCCACTTT.

V is TRBV4-1 and J is TRBJ2-5; TRBD1 agrees at 8 bases. V was pared by 3 bases and J by 2 bases, with 14 bases of the junction left unmatched. CDR3 length equals 18 residues. CDR1 is MGHRA, CDR2 YSYEKL, per germline. CDR3 amino acids: CASSQTSLGQGEQETQYF. The CDR3 nucleotides read TGCGCCAGCAGCCAGACTTCCCTTGGACAGGGTGAACAAGAGACCCAGTACTTC.

V usage is TRBV6-5 and J usage is TRBJ1-2; D uncertain. Germline CDR1 is MNHEY and CDR2 is SVGAGI. V was pared by 5 bases and J by 7 bases, with 17 bases between. The CDR3 is 14 residues long. Here the CDR3 DNA reads TGTGCCAGCAGTCCTAAACACGGAGCTGCTGGCTACACCTTC. It encodes CASSPKHGAAGYTF.

The rearrangement links TRBV6-5 to TRBJ2-1; D is perhaps TRBD1 (5 bases). Trimming took 6 bases from V and 4 from J, leaving 16 bases between them. Germline lookup yields CDR1 MNHEY and CDR2 SVGAGI. The CDR3 loop spans 15 amino acids. The CDR3 is CASSAVGATYNEQFF. The CDR3 nucleotides are TGTGCCAGCAGCGCCGTAGGGGCGACTTACAATGAGCAGTTCTTC.

This clone was counted a single time. The V and J genes are TRBV5-1 and TRBJ2-7; 9 nucleotides line up with TRBD2. CDR1 is SGHRS, CDR2 YFSETQ, per germline. The CDR3 contains 15 residues. V shed 0 bases, J shed 4 bases, and the junction held 5 bases outside the gene matches. CDR3 DNA sequence: TGCGCCAGCAGCTTGGGCCTAGCGGGACCATACGAGCAGTACTTC. It codes for CASSLGLAGPYEQYF.

The chain uses TRBV5-1 and TRBJ1-2, with 12 positions matching TRBD1. V trimming: 6 bases; J trimming: 4 bases; junction bases outside the gene matches: 10. The germline V gene has CDR1 SGHRS and CDR2 YFSETQ. This CDR3 comprises 16 residues. The CDR3 sequence is CASTGTGGAGSYGYTF. CDR3 bases: TGCGCCAGCACCGGGACAGGGGGCGCCGGGAGCTATGGCTACACCTTC.

This clone was picked up a small number of times. The CDR3 region has the DNA TGTGCCAGCAGCCCGCAGGGGGATCAGCCCCAGCATTTT. It codes for CASSPQGDQPQHF. J is TRBJ1-5 and V is TRBV11-2; 7 nucleotides match TRBD1. The CDR3 spans 13 residues. Germline loops: CDR1 SGHAT, CDR2 FQNNGV. The junction had 3 bases not matched to a gene; V was cut back by 5 bases and J by 5 bases.

A few counts support this clone. The rearrangement joins TRBV3-1 (or the pseudogene TRBV3-2) to TRBJ1-3; D remains unclear. This CDR3 comprises 13 residues. V lost 1 base, J lost 8 bases, and 9 bases lay in between. Germline V CDR1 and CDR2: LGHDT, YNNKEL (reference sequence). The CDR3 sequence: CASSQAWRDTIYF. The CDR3 coding sequence is TGTGCCAGCAGCCAAGCATGGAGGGACACCATATATTTT.

The V and J genes are TRBV6-6 and TRBJ1-5, with 7 bases lining up with TRBD1. The CDR3 has 14 amino acids. Unmatched junction bases numbered 5, after V lost 6 bases and J lost 3 bases. CDR1 is MNHNY, CDR2 SVGAGI, per germline (reference sequence). CDR3 protein: CASRGQVNNQPQHF. The CDR3 nucleotides read TGTGCCAGCAGAGGACAGGTCAACAATCAGCCCCAGCATTTT.

The rearrangement uses TRBV29-1 and TRBJ1-5, with TRBD1 matching over 7 bases. This CDR3 region has 15 residues. Unmatched junction bases numbered 11, after V lost 6 bases and J lost 3 bases. Germline V gene data show CDR1 as SQVTM and CDR2 as ANQGSEA. The CDR3 bases are TGCAGCGTCCTAACAACAGGGGACCCCAATCAGCCCCAGCATTTT. Residues: CSVLTTGDPNQPQHF.

The V call is TRBV19, the J call TRBJ2-5; TRBD1 might be the D (5 bases). The V end was cut by 3 bases, the J end by 3 bases, with 8 bases between. This CDR3 has 13 residues. The germline CDR1 and CDR2 sequences are LNHDA and SQIVND (reference sequence). The chain's CDR3 is CASSIDSEETQYF. The CDR3 nucleotides are TGTGCCAGTAGTATCGACAGCGAAGAGACCCAGTACTTC.

The V call is TRBV18, the J call TRBJ2-1; a weak D match, TRBD2 (6 bases). Per the germline V gene, CDR1 is KGHSH and CDR2 is LQKENI. CDR3 length equals 14 residues. The ends were cut back, 3 bases at V and 8 bases at J, with 14 bases in the middle. CDR3: CASSPLTGGHEQFF. The CDR3 DNA is TGTGCCAGCTCACCCCTAACCGGGGGTCATGAGCAGTTCTTC.